The 18 T cell receptor beta chains below all came from one sample that was sequenced in a study of cytomegalovirus exposure and HLA in healthy donors. This table comes from immunoSEQ multiplex PCR, and its TCRdb copy is limited to in-frame clones, with some not included. The data show about 130,000 clones, roughly four fifths seen once. Material for sequencing was PBMCs. These receptors all stem from a man younger than 40 in good health and CMV-seropositive.

The chain employs TRBV7-2 and TRBJ2-5; D is undetermined. V lost 1 base to trimming and J lost 5 bases, with 5 bases between them. The V gene's germline CDR1 is SGHTA and CDR2 FQGNSA. The CDR3 covers 12 residues. The CDR3 protein is CASSLVRETQYF. The CDR3 nucleotides read TGTGCCAGCAGCTTAGTGAGGGAGACCCAGTACTTC.

The chain uses TRBV2 and TRBJ1-5, with D possibly being TRBD1 (6 bases). V was clipped by 6 bases and J by 6 bases, with 9 bases between them. This CDR3 has 12 residues. CDR1 and CDR2 from the germline V gene are SNHLY and FYNNEI. As DNA, the CDR3 is TGTGCCAGCAGCCGGGACATTCAGCCCCAGCATTTT. Translated: CASSRDIQPQHF. The entire variable domain, with the rest obtained from reference TRBV2 and TRBJ1-5, is as follows: EPEVTQTPSHQVTQMGQEVILRCVPISNHLYFYWYRQILGQKVEFLVSFYNNEISEKSEIFDDQFSVERPDGSNFTLKIRSTKLEDSAMYFCASSRDIQPQHFGDGTRLSIL.

This clone has ten or more counts. The rearrangement uses TRBV9 and TRBJ2-3; no clear D. Germline-derived CDR1 and CDR2 are SGDLS and YYNGEE. The CDR3 loop spans 12 amino acids. The V end lost 5 bases, the J end lost 3 bases, and 7 bases lay between the germline ends. The CDR3 spells CASSYSTDTQYF. CDR3 nucleotide sequence: TGTGCCAGCAGTTATTCGACAGATACGCAGTATTTT.

The V and J genes are TRBV5-1 and TRBJ2-3; no reliable D call. Trimming removed 0 bases from V and 5 bases from J, with 7 bases in between. The germline gives CDR1 SGHRS, CDR2 YFSETQ. This CDR3 has 13 residues. The CDR3 region is CASSLAGLDTQYF. The CDR3 nucleotides read TGCGCCAGCAGCTTGGCCGGTCTAGATACGCAGTATTTT.

The V and J genes are TRBV4-1 and TRBJ2-7; 12 nucleotides agree with TRBD2. Losses at the gene ends were 0 bases for V and 5 bases for J; bases not matched to a gene: 14. The length of the CDR3 is 19 residues. The germline gives CDR1 MGHRA, CDR2 YSYEKL. As DNA, the CDR3 is TGCGCCAGCAGCCAAGAAAAAGGTCTAGCGGGGGGGCAACGGCACGAGCAGTACTTC. Residues: CASSQEKGLAGGQRHEQYF.

This clone was seen more than once but under ten times. The V gene is TRBV5-1, the J gene TRBJ1-4; a weak D match, TRBD1 (6 bases). CDR1 is SGHRS and CDR2 is YFSETQ in the germline V gene. The V gene lost 3 bases and the J gene lost 0 bases, with 9 bases spanning the gap. The CDR3 runs 15 residues. CDR3 loop: CASSSGTPTNEKLFF. CDR3 DNA: TGCGCCAGCAGCTCCGGGACACCAACTAATGAAAAACTGTTTTTT.

The genes are TRBV6-1 and TRBJ1-1; no clear D. With 3 bases removed from V and 0 bases from J, the gap between germline ends came to 20 bases. The CDR3 has 18 amino acids. Germline lookup yields CDR1 MNHNS and CDR2 SASEGT. CDR3 sequence: CASSDPPGESSMNTEAFF. The CDR3 DNA reads as TGTGCCAGCAGTGATCCCCCCGGGGAGTCGTCCATGAACACTGAAGCTTTCTTT.

The chain uses TRBV6-5 and TRBJ2-1, with D maybe TRBD2 (7 bases). Germline V gene data show CDR1 as MNHEY and CDR2 as SVGAGI. The CDR3 runs to 13 residues. V was pared by 7 bases and J by 8 bases, with 15 bases between. CDR3 loop: CASNTGGRDEQFF. The CDR3 bases are TGTGCCAGCAATACGGGGGGCCGGGATGAGCAGTTCTTC.

This chain joins TRBV30 and TRBJ1-2; 7 bases align to TRBD1. This CDR3 is 14 amino acids long. V lost 3 bases to trimming and J lost 5 bases; unmatched junction nucleotides: 9. From germline, CDR1 is GTSNPN and CDR2 SVGIG (reference sequence). This CDR3 reads CAWSPGGTTYGYTF. CDR3 nucleotide sequence: TGTGCCTGGAGCCCAGGGGGGACAACTTATGGCTACACCTTC.

The rearrangement uses TRBV14 and TRBJ2-1; 7 nucleotides agree with TRBD2. Per germline, CDR1 SGHDN and CDR2 FVKESK. The CDR3 covers 16 residues. Losses at the gene ends were 1 base for V and 8 bases for J; bases not matched to a gene: 11. Here the CDR3 reads CASSQGRGGGLDEQFF. As DNA, the CDR3 is TGTGCCAGCAGCCAAGGGCGGGGCGGGGGATTGGATGAGCAGTTCTTC.

The chain recombines TRBV5-1 with TRBJ2-3; D not resolved. V was pared by 3 bases and J by 0 bases, with 11 bases between. This CDR3 has 15 amino acids. Looked up from germline, CDR1 is SGHRS and CDR2 is YFSETQ. CDR3 in amino acids: CASSSNSLSTDTQYF. CDR3 bases: TGCGCCAGCAGCTCCAACAGCTTAAGCACAGATACGCAGTATTTT.

On this clone itself: Compared with germline, one end of the junction differs, possibly owing to a read error. V gene TRBV7-3 combines with J gene TRBJ1-1; D remains unclear. The CDR3 length is 15 residues. Germline CDR1 and CDR2: SGHTA and FQGTGA. The CDR3 loop is CVSSLTPDMNTEAFF. The CDR3 region has the DNA TGTGTCAGCAGCTTAACGCCAGACATGAACACTGAAGCTTTCTTT.

The genes are TRBV2 and TRBJ2-2; 13 bases line up with TRBD2. V lost 6 bases, J lost 1 base, and 2 bases stayed unmatched. CDR1 is SNHLY, CDR2 FYNNEI, per germline. The CDR3 sequence is 16 residues long. For the CDR3, the DNA is TGTGCCAGCAGACTAGCGGGGGGGATGAACACCGGGGAGCTGTTTTTT. Amino acids: CASRLAGGMNTGELFF.

J is TRBJ2-7 and V is TRBV28, with TRBD1 matching over 8 bases. After removal of 6 bases from V and 3 bases from J, the junction contained 4 bases not matched to a gene. The CDR3 spans 13 residues. Germline-derived CDR1 and CDR2 are MDHEN and SYDVKM. CDR3 protein: CASRDRVIYEQYF. The DNA of the CDR3 is TGTGCCAGCAGGGACAGGGTTATCTACGAGCAGTACTTC.

V gene TRBV11-1 combines with J gene TRBJ2-5; 7 bases are a match to TRBD2. Germline values: CDR1 SGHAT, CDR2 FQDESV (reference sequence). V lost 4 bases to trimming and J lost 7 bases; unmatched junction nucleotides: 3. The CDR3 runs 12 residues. Here the CDR3 DNA reads TGTGCCAGCAGCTACGAGCGGGGGACCCAGTACTTC. Its protein is CASSYERGTQYF.

The chain recombines TRBV6-1 with TRBJ1-2; no firm D call. The germline V gene has CDR1 MNHNS and CDR2 SASEGT. Trimming pared 2 bases from V and 4 bases from J, leaving 14 bases between. The CDR3 runs 15 residues. The CDR3 region has the DNA TGTGCCAGCAGTGAACTCGGGGTGGATAGCTATGGCTACACCTTC. It translates to CASSELGVDSYGYTF.

This clone appeared a single time. This chain connects TRBV5-1 to TRBJ1-1, with 7 bases lining up with TRBD1. Germline-derived CDR1 and CDR2 are SGHRS and YFSETQ. The CDR3 length is 15 residues. The V and J ends lost 4 bases and 4 bases, in that order; junction bases with no gene match: 10. CDR3: CASSGGQSEGTEAFF. In DNA form, the CDR3 reads TGCGCCAGCAGCGGGGGACAGTCGGAGGGCACTGAAGCTTTCTTT.

The chain joins TRBV6-1 to TRBJ1-4; perhaps TRBD1 as D (6 bases). Germline V gene data show CDR1 as MNHNS and CDR2 as SASEGT. The CDR3 is 15 amino acids. V shed 4 bases and J shed 7 bases, with 16 bases lying between them. CDR3 DNA: TGTGCCAGCAGTGCCTACAGGGTTCACGGTGAAAAACTGTTTTTT. Its protein product is CASSAYRVHGEKLFF.